A single sample gave rise to the 2 T cell receptor beta chains below, sequenced in a study of cytomegalovirus exposure and HLA in healthy donors. Clones were read by immunoSEQ multiplex PCR, and TCRdb kept only the in-frame ones, dropping some. The sample includes over 250,000 clones, roughly 87% seen only once; the top ten take about 1%. Sequencing input: PBMCs. These receptors all stem from a woman aged 25 to 45 in good health and CMV-seropositive.

The CDR3 protein is CATSNRDGAYNEQFF. Here the CDR3 DNA reads TGTGCCACCAGCAACCGGGACGGAGCCTACAATGAGCAGTTCTTC. The chain carries TRBV15 and TRBJ2-1, with D possibly being TRBD1 or TRBD2 (5 bases each). The V gene's germline CDR1 is LNHNV and CDR2 YYDKDF (reference sequence). The V end lost 4 bases, the J end lost 2 bases, and 12 bases lay between the germline ends. This CDR3 is built from 15 residues.

This clone has only a few counts. V is TRBV28 and J is TRBJ1-5; 7 bases line up with TRBD1. The CDR3 is 14 amino acids. With V trimmed by 2 bases and J by 5 bases, 3 bases remained unmatched. The germline gives CDR1 MDHEN, CDR2 SYDVKM. CDR3 in amino acids: CASSLVRGHQPQHF. CDR3 nucleotide sequence: TGTGCCAGCAGTTTAGTGAGGGGGCATCAGCCCCAGCATTTT.